This T cell receptor beta chain was found in a study of blood T cell repertoires in COVID-19. Whole-study context: The United States, Italy and Spain provided the acute and convalescent COVID-19 samples. Sample material is recorded as cDNA or gDNA derived from T cells, B-cell-depleted T cells, or PBMCs.

The CDR3 runs 15 residues. Germline V gene data show CDR1 as LNHDA and CDR2 as SQIVND (reference sequence). Trimming took 4 bases from V and 4 from J; bases not matched to a gene: 7. As handled by the study authors: Using reference gene primer amplification, nucleated cell counts were estimated. Only in-frame clones appear in the TCRdb table, and some are missing; sequencing was by immunoSEQ multiplex PCR. V and J calls and clone size are those listed in that table; D and trimming were worked out from the DNA. The sample lists approximately 470,000 clones; approximately 85% were seen once. The chain links TRBV19 to TRBJ1-5, with 7 nucleotides matching TRBD1. The sequencing input was peripheral blood. This TCR was recovered from a human donor in a cohort sampled during active COVID-19. This CDR3 is CASSTQGIGNQPQHF. The CDR3 DNA sequence: TGTGCCAGTAGTACACAGGGGATCGGAAATCAGCCCCAGCATTTT.